The 22 T cell receptor beta chains presented below share a single source sample, sequenced in a study of blood T cell repertoires in COVID-19. Method: immunoSEQ multiplex PCR; TCRdb's copy keeps in-frame clones and lacks some. Among roughly 190,000 clones listed, more than 75% were seen once. The sequenced material came from peripheral blood. The receptors were sampled from a woman aged 45 to 65 with active or convalescent COVID-19.

The chain joins TRBV5-8 to TRBJ2-3, with 9 bases fitting TRBD1. The CDR3 totals 15 residues. Germline V lookup: CDR1 SGHTS, CDR2 YDEGEE. V shed 3 bases and J 6 bases; nucleotides not matched to a gene: 8. For the CDR3, the DNA is TGTGCCAGCAGCTCCGGGACAGGGTACGCGGATACGCAGTATTTT. Translated: CASSSGTGYADTQYF.

This clone was found many times. The chain recombines TRBV3-1 (or the pseudogene TRBV3-2) with TRBJ2-7, with D perhaps TRBD2 (6 bases). Between the trimmed V and J ends, which lost 3 bases and 6 bases, there was a span of 9 bases. This CDR3 has 12 residues. Germline CDR1 is LGHDT and CDR2 is YNNKEL (reference sequence). For the CDR3, the DNA is TGTGCCAGCAGCCATGGAGGGCTCGAGCAGTACTTC. Translated, it gives CASSHGGLEQYF.

The chain's CDR3 is CSVESPHRSGEDTDTQYF. CDR3 coding DNA: TGCAGCGTTGAGTCCCCGCACCGTAGCGGGGAAGACACAGATACGCAGTATTTT. The rearrangement uses TRBV29-1 and TRBJ2-3; 8 positions agree with TRBD2. Germline CDR1 SQVTM, CDR2 ANQGSEA. With 3 bases clipped from V and 2 bases from J, the junction kept 16 bases outside the gene matches. The CDR3 has 18 residues.

The rearrangement joins TRBV18 to TRBJ2-2, with D uncertain. The CDR3 spans 14 residues. The V gene's germline CDR1 is KGHSH and CDR2 LQKENI. The V end lost 4 bases, the J end lost 5 bases, and 11 bases lay between the germline ends. The CDR3 protein is CASSLAYETGELFF. In nucleotides, the CDR3 is TGTGCCAGCTCACTGGCTTATGAAACCGGGGAGCTGTTTTTT.

The chain recombines TRBV30 with TRBJ1-2, with TRBD1 matching over 7 bases. Germline V CDR1 and CDR2: GTSNPN, SVGIG (reference sequence). V lost 4 bases to trimming and J lost 3 bases; unmatched junction nucleotides: 2. This CDR3 is built from 12 residues. Written as DNA, the CDR3 is TGTGCCTGGACCACAGGGGACTATGGCTACACCTTC. This sequence encodes CAWTTGDYGYTF.

The rearrangement uses TRBV5-5 and TRBJ2-6, with 8 bases matching TRBD1. After removal of 9 bases from V and 0 bases from J, the junction contained 11 bases not matched to a gene. The CDR3 covers 17 residues. Germline loops: CDR1 SGHKS, CDR2 YYEKEE (reference sequence). The CDR3 loop reads CATQGQASSSGANVLTF. DNA of the CDR3: TGTGCCACCCAGGGACAGGCCTCAAGCTCTGGGGCCAACGTCCTGACTTTC.

This clone was counted a few times. V gene TRBV19 combines with J gene TRBJ1-5, with D unclear. The germline V gene has CDR1 LNHDA and CDR2 SQIVND (reference sequence). Trimming removed 3 bases at V and 1 base at J, with 10 bases between. The CDR3 has 15 residues. Written as DNA, the CDR3 is TGTGCCAGTAGTATCCCTAATCCAAGCAATCAGCCCCAGCATTTT. This sequence encodes CASSIPNPSNQPQHF. Full variable domain (remainder filled in from reference TRBV19 and TRBJ1-5): DGGITQSPKYLFRKEGQNVTLSCEQNLNHDAMYWYRQDPGQGLRLIYYSQIVNDFQKGDIAEGYSVSREKKESFPLTVTSAQKNPTAFYLCASSIPNPSNQPQHFGDGTRLSIL.

V usage is TRBV28 and J usage is TRBJ2-7; 8 bases line up with TRBD2. The CDR3 loop spans 16 amino acids. Germline V gene sequence: CDR1 MDHEN, CDR2 SYDVKM. V shed 3 bases, J shed 0 bases, and the junction held 7 bases outside the gene matches. The CDR3 DNA follows: TGTGCCAGCAGTTTTAGTCTAGCGGGCCTCTCCTACGAGCAGTACTTC. This translates into CASSFSLAGLSYEQYF.

The CDR3 reads CASSSAPGTSGREQYF. Here the CDR3 DNA reads TGTGCCAGCAGTTCGGCCCCCGGGACTAGCGGGAGAGAGCAGTACTTC. This chain joins TRBV6-5 and TRBJ2-7, with 14 bases that match TRBD2. V dropped 4 bases and J dropped 7; count of bases not matched to a gene: 9. This CDR3 spans 16 amino acids. Germline V gene sequence: CDR1 MNHEY, CDR2 SVGAGI.

Comments on this clone: Other DNA variants within this sample encode the same CDR3. J is TRBJ1-2 and V is TRBV5-1, with D uncertain. The CDR3 covers 13 residues. V lost 0 bases, J lost 6 bases, and 9 bases lay in between. Germline assignment: CDR1 SGHRS and CDR2 YFSETQ. The CDR3, as DNA: TGCGCCAGCAGCTTGGTCGGCGGTGATGGCTACACCTTC. Residues: CASSLVGGDGYTF.

The chain joins TRBV9 to TRBJ1-2, with 7 bases fitting TRBD1. The V and J ends lost 0 bases and 4 bases, in that order; junction bases with no gene match: 6. Germline V CDR1 and CDR2: SGDLS, YYNGEE. The CDR3 sequence is 15 residues long. The CDR3 nucleotides read TGTGCCAGCAGCGTAGAAGGGGACAGCACCTATGGCTACACCTTC. It codes for CASSVEGDSTYGYTF.

This sequence joins TRBV30 and TRBJ1-5; the D gene is possibly TRBD1 (6 bases). Germline CDR1 reads GTSNPN; CDR2 reads SVGIG (reference sequence). CDR3 length equals 15 residues. V dropped 2 bases and J dropped 2 bases, with 13 bases sitting between them. The CDR3 spells CAWSPGVRGNQPQHF. The CDR3 DNA reads as TGTGCCTGGAGTCCAGGGGTACGCGGCAATCAGCCCCAGCATTTT.

The sample holds one count of this clone. The rearrangement links TRBV7-9 to TRBJ1-1, with D tentatively TRBD1 (5 bases). CDR3 length: 16 residues. Between the trimmed V and J ends, which lost 5 bases and 0 bases, there was a span of 16 bases. The V gene's germline CDR1 is SEHNR and CDR2 FQNEAQ (reference sequence). The CDR3 spells CASSPGWGIMNTEAFF. As DNA, the CDR3 is TGTGCCAGCAGCCCCGGCTGGGGCATAATGAACACTGAAGCTTTCTTT.

A few counts support this clone. This chain connects TRBV4-2 to TRBJ2-1; D is possibly TRBD1 (6 bases). With 5 bases removed from V and 8 bases from J, the gap between germline ends came to 7 bases. CDR1 is LGHNA, CDR2 YNFKEQ, per germline. The CDR3 is 11 amino acids. The CDR3 coding sequence is TGTGCCAGCAGCAAGGGGGATGAGCAGTTCTTC. It yields the protein CASSKGDEQFF.

This clone was observed a few times. The chain joins TRBV13 to TRBJ1-1, with D hard to call. Germline-derived CDR1 and CDR2 are PRHDT and FYEKMQ (reference sequence). The CDR3 length is 14 residues. Trimming took 5 bases from V and 4 from J, leaving 14 bases between them. The DNA of the CDR3 is TGTGCCAGCAGCCGCCCAGGCGGGCTCACTGAAGCTTTCTTT. This codes for CASSRPGGLTEAFF.

The chain is built from TRBV27 and TRBJ2-2; D may be TRBD2 (6 bases). Trimming left V 5 bases short and J 0 bases short, with 7 bases between. Germline V gene lookup returns CDR1 MNHEY and CDR2 SMNVEV (reference sequence). The CDR3 has 14 amino acids. CDR3 amino acids: CASSQRANTGELFF. The CDR3 DNA reads as TGTGCCAGCAGTCAGCGGGCGAACACCGGGGAGCTGTTTTTT.

The chain is built from TRBV7-2 and TRBJ1-1; 8 bases line up with TRBD1. Trimming removed 4 bases from V and 3 bases from J; junction bases left unmatched: 10. Germline V lookup: CDR1 SGHTA, CDR2 FQGNSA. This CDR3 is 16 amino acids long. In DNA, the CDR3 is TGTGCCAGCAGCTCAGAGACAGGGGTCCAAGACACTGAAGCTTTCTTT. Translated: CASSSETGVQDTEAFF.

J is TRBJ1-4 and V is TRBV30; the D is unclear. The germline V gene encodes CDR1 GTSNPN and CDR2 SVGIG (reference sequence). This CDR3 is 13 amino acids long. V shed 2 bases and J shed 3 bases, with 7 bases lying between them. The CDR3: CAWSSMSNEKLFF. Here the CDR3 DNA reads TGTGCCTGGAGTTCTATGTCTAATGAAAAACTGTTTTTT.

The CDR3 protein is CSISWDISYGYTF. CDR3 sequence (DNA): TGCAGCATTTCTTGGGACATCTCCTATGGCTACACCTTC. The genes are TRBV29-1 and TRBJ1-2; D might be TRBD1 (6 bases). V was trimmed by 8 bases and J by 4 bases, leaving 17 bases between them. Germline values: CDR1 SQVTM, CDR2 ANQGSEA. This CDR3 is 13 amino acids long.

The rearrangement joins TRBV6-1 to TRBJ2-7, with 12 bases that match TRBD2. V lost 1 base to trimming and J lost 6 bases; unmatched junction nucleotides: 10. Germline lookup yields CDR1 MNHNS and CDR2 SASEGT. CDR3 size: 17 residues. The CDR3 nucleotides are TGTGCCAGCAGTGAAGGGCTAGCGGGAGGGCCCGCACCCGAGCAGTACTTC. Amino acid sequence: CASSEGLAGGPAPEQYF.

This chain joins TRBV5-6 and TRBJ2-1, with 11 bases fitting TRBD2. The germline gives CDR1 SGHDT, CDR2 YYEEEE. V gave up 0 bases and J gave up 7 bases; unmatched junction bases: 15. The CDR3 has 19 amino acids. CDR3 bases: TGTGCCAGCAGCTTGGCCCGTGTCGTTTTGACTAGCGGGAAGAATGAGCAGTTCTTC. Protein sequence: CASSLARVVLTSGKNEQFF. Filled out from reference TRBV5-6 and TRBJ2-1, the complete variable domain reads DAGVTQSPTHLIKTRGQQVTLRCSPKSGHDTVSWYQQALGQGPQFIFQYYEEEERQRGNFPDRFSGHQFPNYSSELNVNALLLGDSALYLCASSLARVVLTSGKNEQFFGPGTRLTVL.

V usage is TRBV5-6 and J usage is TRBJ1-5; D is uncertain. V lost 4 bases and J lost 0, with 11 bases in between. The CDR3 covers 15 residues. In germline, CDR1 is SGHDT, CDR2 YYEEEE. CDR3 DNA: TGTGCCAGCAGCCTTTGGGAGTTTAGCAATCAGCCCCAGCATTTT. It is translated as CASSLWEFSNQPQHF.